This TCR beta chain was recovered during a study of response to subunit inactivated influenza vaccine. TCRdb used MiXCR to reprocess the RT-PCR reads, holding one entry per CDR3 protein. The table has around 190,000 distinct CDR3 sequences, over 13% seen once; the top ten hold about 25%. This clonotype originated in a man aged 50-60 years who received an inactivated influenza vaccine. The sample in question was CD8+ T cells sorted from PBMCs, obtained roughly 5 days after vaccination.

The CDR3 nucleotides are TGTGCCAGCACCCTAGGGGTAGGAGAAAAACTGTTTTTT. It is translated as CASTLGVGEKLFF. The chain has TRBV6-1 and TRBJ1-4; D possibly corresponds to TRBD1 (5 bases). Trimming took off 7 bases at V and 8 bases at J, with 14 bases between the two ends. Germline CDR1 and CDR2: MNHNS and SASEGT. The CDR3 consists of 13 residues.